The T cell receptor beta chain under discussion was sequenced for a study of shared clonotypes between healthy human individuals. At the level of the study: CD4 naive and CD4 memory each took three plates per donor, while CD8 naive took two and CD8 memory one.

The method was immunoSEQ multiplex PCR; TCRdb's version includes in-frame clones alone and lacks a portion of them. This sample has some 1,100,000 clones; around three quarters occur once, and the top ten carry under 0.65%. Study-wide results and limits: When naive CD4 clonotypes were compared across several donors, roughly 4.9% were shared. Sequencing depth was expected to influence donor clonotype sharing. It was only blood that was sampled, and tissue repertoires likely differ.

V shed 7 bases and J shed 3 bases, with 14 bases lying between them. The CDR3 has 14 amino acids. The germline V gene has CDR1 ENHRY and CDR2 SYGVKD. As for this clone: As yet, its antigen is unknown.

The sequenced sample was memory CD4+ T cells from PBMCs. Indicated subset: CD45RA-negative fraction. The clonotype comes from a man between 18 and 35 years old in good health. Some clones in this sample may be carry-over from other donors' samples. The rearrangement links TRBV10-3 to TRBJ2-3; tentatively, D is TRBD2 (7 bases). CDR3 sequence: CAIKGGGKTDTQYF. The CDR3 DNA sequence: TGTGCCATCAAGGGAGGGGGGAAAACAGATACGCAGTATTTT.